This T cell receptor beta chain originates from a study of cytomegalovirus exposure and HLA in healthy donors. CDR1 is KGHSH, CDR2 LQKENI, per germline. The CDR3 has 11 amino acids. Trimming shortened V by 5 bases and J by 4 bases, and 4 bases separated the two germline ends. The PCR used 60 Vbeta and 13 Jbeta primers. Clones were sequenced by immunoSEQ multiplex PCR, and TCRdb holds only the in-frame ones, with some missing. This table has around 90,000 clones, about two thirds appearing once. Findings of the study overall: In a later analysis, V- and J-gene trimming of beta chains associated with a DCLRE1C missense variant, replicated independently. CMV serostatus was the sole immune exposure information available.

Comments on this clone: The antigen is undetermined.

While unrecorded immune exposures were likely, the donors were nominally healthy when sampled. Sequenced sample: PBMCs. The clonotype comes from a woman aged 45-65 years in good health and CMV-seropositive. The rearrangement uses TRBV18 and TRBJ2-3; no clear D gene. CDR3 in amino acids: CASSSADTQYF. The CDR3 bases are TGTGCCAGCTCATCCGCAGATACGCAGTATTTT.